The 12 T cell receptor beta chains given below trace back to one sample, sequenced in a study of blood T cell repertoires in COVID-19. Clones were read by immunoSEQ multiplex PCR, and TCRdb kept only the in-frame ones, dropping some. The sample records tens of thousands of clones, more than 80% being singletons. Sequencing used peripheral blood. The source is a woman of 80 years or more with acute or convalescent COVID-19.

This chain joins TRBV7-9 and TRBJ2-6; D might be TRBD1 (5 bases). Germline lookup yields CDR1 SEHNR and CDR2 FQNEAQ (reference sequence). V lost 1 base to trimming and J lost 1 base, with 8 bases between them. CDR3 length equals 16 residues. The CDR3 nucleotides read TGTGCCAGCAGCTTAGGGGGCGCATCTGGGGCCAACGTCCTGACTTTC. This sequence encodes CASSLGGASGANVLTF.

The chain employs TRBV9 and TRBJ1-4, with 8 bases fitting TRBD1. The CDR3 consists of 14 residues. V was clipped by 5 bases and J by 7 bases; unmatched bases: 7. From germline, CDR1 is SGDLS and CDR2 YYNGEE. The CDR3 DNA reads TGTGCCAGCAGTGCCAGGGGGCAGGGTGAAAAACTGTTTTTT. Translated, it gives CASSARGQGEKLFF.

The V and J genes are TRBV2 and TRBJ1-2; 7 bases are a match to TRBD1. Trimming took 6 bases from V and 4 from J; bases not matched to a gene: 8. The length of the CDR3 is 14 residues. Germline V CDR1 and CDR2: SNHLY, FYNNEI. The CDR3 loop is CASRFDREAYGYTF. The CDR3 region has the DNA TGTGCCAGCAGGTTCGACAGGGAGGCCTATGGCTACACCTTC.

The V gene is TRBV19, the J gene TRBJ1-2; possible D gene TRBD1, 6 bases. This CDR3 has 14 amino acids. V dropped 3 bases and J dropped 2 bases, with 10 bases sitting between them. From germline, CDR1 is LNHDA and CDR2 SQIVND (reference sequence). The CDR3 loop is CASSMTGVNYGYTF. The CDR3 nucleotides are TGTGCCAGTAGTATGACAGGCGTGAACTATGGCTACACCTTC.

The chain is built from TRBV7-9 and TRBJ1-4; D unresolved. The CDR3 runs 14 residues. Germline V gene sequence: CDR1 SEHNR, CDR2 FQNEAQ (reference sequence). The V gene lost 5 bases and the J gene lost 4 bases, with 11 bases spanning the gap. The CDR3 bases are TGTGCCAGCAGCCTGGCGGGAGTTAATGAAAAACTGTTTTTT. This gives the protein CASSLAGVNEKLFF.

The chain is built from TRBV5-1 and TRBJ1-2, with D perhaps TRBD1 (6 bases). This CDR3 comprises 14 residues. V lost 1 base and J lost 7, with 14 bases in between. In germline, CDR1 is SGHRS, CDR2 YFSETQ. The CDR3 DNA reads TGCGCCAGCAGCTTGAGCGGGGGCGTTGGTGGCTACACCTTC. It specifies CASSLSGGVGGYTF.

The V gene is TRBV27, the J gene TRBJ1-2; maybe TRBD1 (5 bases). CDR3 size: 12 residues. Trimming left V 5 bases short and J 8 bases short, with 12 bases between. CDR1 and CDR2 from the germline V gene are MNHEY and SMNVEV (reference sequence). CDR3 coding DNA: TGTGCCAGCAGTGGATCAGGGCTAGGCTACACCTTC. Amino acid sequence: CASSGSGLGYTF.

The chain combines TRBV18 with TRBJ2-3, with 9 bases identical to TRBD1. This CDR3 has 16 amino acids. The ends lost 4 bases at V and 4 bases at J; junction bases unmatched: 9. Germline CDR1 and CDR2: KGHSH and LQKENI. This CDR3 reads CASSRGQGGTSDTQYF. The CDR3 bases are TGTGCCAGCTCACGGGGACAGGGCGGTACGTCAGATACGCAGTATTTT. Drawing the rest from reference TRBV18 and TRBJ2-3, the complete variable domain is NAGVMQNPRHLVRRRGQEARLRCSPMKGHSHVYWYRQLPEEGLKFMVYLQKENIIDESGMPKERFSAEFPKEGPSILRIQQVVRGDSAAYFCASSRGQGGTSDTQYFGPGTRLTVL.

CDR3: CASSGGGTSFYEQYF. In DNA form, the CDR3 reads TGCGCCAGCTCAGGCGGGGGGACTAGCTTCTACGAGCAGTACTTC. This rearrangement joins TRBV5-1 to TRBJ2-7; 9 bases line up with TRBD2. J gave up 3 bases and V 7 bases, and 11 bases lay outside the gene matches. The CDR3 extends over 15 amino acids. In germline, CDR1 is SGHRS, CDR2 YFSETQ.

The rearrangement uses TRBV9 and TRBJ2-1, with D perhaps matching TRBD1 (6 bases). This CDR3 region has 14 residues. Germline-derived CDR1 and CDR2 are SGDLS and YYNGEE. V was cut by 4 bases and J by 3 bases, with 11 bases left in between. CDR3 in DNA: TGTGCCAGCAGCCCTCAGGGGAACTACAATGAGCAGTTCTTC. Translated, it gives CASSPQGNYNEQFF. The whole variable domain, remainder taken from reference TRBV9 and TRBJ2-1, is DSGVTQTPKHLITATGQRVTLRCSPRSGDLSVYWYQQSLDQGLQFLIQYYNGEERAKGNILERFSAQQFPDLHSELNLSSLELGDSALYFCASSPQGNYNEQFFGPGTRLTVL.

The chain recombines TRBV21-1 with TRBJ2-7; the table gives TRBD2 as D, unverified against the DNA. TRBV21-1 is assigned pseudogene status. This CDR3 has 18 residues. The CDR3: CASSPSVRSSGGHYEQYF. The CDR3 region has the DNA TGTGCCAGCAGCCCCTCGGTGCGCTCTAGCGGGGGCCACTACGAGCAGTACTTC.

The V gene is TRBV2, the J gene TRBJ2-3; 7 nucleotides match TRBD2. Germline V gives CDR1 SNHLY, CDR2 FYNNEI. This CDR3 comprises 13 residues. CDR3: CASAGVSTDTQYF. The CDR3 nucleotides read TGTGCTTCGGCGGGAGTTAGCACAGATACGCAGTATTTT.